Below, one TCR beta chain is given with its context. Its antigen remains unknown. Data came from immunoSEQ multiplex PCR; TCRdb stores just in-frame clones and leaves some out. The sample gives more than 200,000 clones, just over 70% of which show up once; roughly 5.9% is in the top ten. PBMCs that had been cryopreserved were the source of 1.5 to 2.5 micrograms of genomic DNA for TCR beta libraries. V lost 0 bases to trimming and J lost 6 bases, with 8 bases between them. The CDR3 loop spans 13 amino acids. Germline V CDR1 and CDR2: SGHRS, YFSETQ. The record originates from a study of cytotoxic CD8 clonotypes in ibrutinib-treated CLL. Across the whole study: Samples showed on average around 230,000 productive templates and 90,000 or so productive rearrangements.

Study outcomes and limitations: Public clonotypes showed up rarely, and on treatment they shrank or held steady.

The source is a human donor with chronic lymphocytic leukemia. V is TRBV5-1 and J is TRBJ2-3; D not certain. Sequenced material: PBMCs, taken after 12 months of ibrutinib treatment. CDR3 bases: TGCGCCAGCAGCTTGGAGGTTGGGGATACGCAGTATTTT. Protein product: CASSLEVGDTQYF.